This entry lists 21 T cell receptor beta chains sequenced from one sample in a study of shared clonotypes between healthy human individuals. Assay: immunoSEQ multiplex PCR; the TCRdb copy retains only in-frame clones and omits some. Here the sample spans about 2 million clones, 90% to 95% being singletons. Sequencing was performed on naive CD4+ T cells sorted from blood. Subset here: CD45RA+ positively selected. The receptors shown here come from a man between 18 and 35 years old in good health.

The chain uses TRBV18 and TRBJ1-1, with 7 nucleotides matching TRBD1. With V trimmed by 5 bases and J by 3 bases, 3 bases remained unmatched. CDR1 and CDR2 (germline): KGHSH, LQKENI. The CDR3 has 13 residues. The CDR3 is CASSRGLDTEAFF. CDR3 bases: TGTGCCAGCTCAAGGGGGCTGGACACTGAAGCTTTCTTT.

The chain joins TRBV5-5 to TRBJ2-7; TRBD1 agrees at 7 bases. CDR1 and CDR2 (germline): SGHKS, YYEKEE (reference sequence). The V and J ends lost 1 base and 0 bases, in that order; junction bases with no gene match: 4. This CDR3 has 15 residues. CDR3 sequence: CASSLRGQSSYEQYF. CDR3 bases: TGTGCCAGCAGCTTGAGGGGACAGAGCTCCTACGAGCAGTACTTC.

The chain couples TRBV10-3 to TRBJ2-5; possibly TRBD2 for D (6 bases). CDR3 length: 14 amino acids. Trimming cost V 4 bases and J 4 bases, with 13 bases left between them. Looked up from germline, CDR1 is ENHRY and CDR2 is SYGVKD. The CDR3 sequence is CAISVLAGPETQYF. The CDR3 DNA reads TGTGCCATCAGTGTCTTGGCGGGGCCAGAGACCCAGTACTTC.

This clone was counted a single time. The chain has TRBV7-8 and TRBJ1-2, with a possible D match to TRBD1 (5 bases). V lost 5 bases and J 8 bases, leaving 12 bases between the germline ends. The CDR3 runs 12 residues. The germline CDR1 and CDR2 sequences are SGHVS and FQNEAQ. CDR3: CASSTSRDGYTF. DNA of the CDR3: TGTGCCAGCAGCACGTCCAGGGACGGCTACACCTTC. The variable domain in full, completed from reference TRBV7-8 and TRBJ1-2, reads GAGVSQSPRYKVAKRGQDVALRCDPISGHVSLFWYQQALGQGPEFLTYFQNEAQLDKSGLPSDRFFAERPEGSVSTLKIQRTQQEDSAVYLCASSTSRDGYTFGSGTRLTVV.

This clone is a singleton in its sample. This chain uses TRBV25-1 with TRBJ2-1; 10 nucleotides align to TRBD1. From germline, CDR1 is MGHDK and CDR2 SYGVNS. J lost 3 bases, V lost 1 base, and 6 bases had no gene match. This CDR3 contains 17 residues. CDR3 sequence reads: CASSESVGTGDYNEQFF. CDR3 sequence (DNA): TGTGCCAGCAGTGAATCGGTGGGGACAGGGGACTACAATGAGCAGTTCTTC.

V usage is TRBV14 and J usage is TRBJ2-7; 11 bases match TRBD2. This CDR3 is built from 15 residues. Losses at the gene ends were 4 bases for V and 7 bases for J; bases not matched to a gene: 9. Germline V gene lookup returns CDR1 SGHDN and CDR2 FVKESK. CDR3 in amino acids: CASSPRTSGRGEQYF. CDR3 DNA: TGTGCCAGCAGCCCTCGTACTAGCGGGAGAGGGGAGCAGTACTTC.

V gene TRBV18 combines with J gene TRBJ2-2, with TRBD2 as a possible D gene (6 bases). Trimming removed 0 bases from V and 4 bases from J, with 9 bases in between. Germline-derived CDR1 and CDR2 are KGHSH and LQKENI. The CDR3 extends over 15 amino acids. The DNA for the CDR3 is TGTGCCAGCTCACCACCTCGGGGGAGCACCGGGGAGCTGTTTTTT. Its protein product is CASSPPRGSTGELFF.

V and J are TRBV10-3 and TRBJ2-5, with 11 bases aligning to TRBD2. After removal of 1 base from V and 1 base from J, the junction contained 2 bases not matched to a gene. The CDR3 has 16 amino acids. Germline CDR1 ENHRY, CDR2 SYGVKD. CDR3 amino acids: CAISEYGLAGQETQYF. CDR3 DNA sequence: TGTGCCATCAGTGAGTATGGACTAGCGGGCCAAGAGACCCAGTACTTC.

The rearrangement uses TRBV5-5 and TRBJ1-1; D remains unclear. Between the trimmed V and J ends, which lost 2 bases and 0 bases, there was a span of 8 bases. Per the germline V gene, CDR1 is SGHKS and CDR2 is YYEKEE (reference sequence). CDR3 length: 14 amino acids. The CDR3 loop is CASSFGAMNTEAFF. CDR3 bases: TGTGCCAGCAGCTTCGGTGCTATGAACACTGAAGCTTTCTTT.

The chain combines TRBV10-2 with TRBJ1-6; 7 bases map to TRBD1. Germline V gene lookup returns CDR1 WSHSY and CDR2 SAAADI. The CDR3 has 13 amino acids. After removal of 7 bases from V and 10 bases from J, the junction contained 7 bases not matched to a gene. The CDR3 protein is CASKGQVGSPLHF. CDR3 nucleotides: TGCGCCAGCAAAGGACAGGTGGGGTCACCCCTCCACTTT.

The genes are TRBV6-1 and TRBJ1-4, with D unresolved. The CDR3 is 13 amino acids. With 7 bases removed from V and 0 bases from J, the gap between germline ends came to 6 bases. Per the germline V gene, CDR1 is MNHNS and CDR2 is SASEGT. The DNA for the CDR3 is TGTGCCAGCATAACAGCAACTAATGAAAAACTGTTTTTT. It encodes CASITATNEKLFF.

The chain links TRBV4-1 to TRBJ1-5; 7 bases agree with TRBD1. V gave up 0 bases and J gave up 6 bases; unmatched junction bases: 5. Germline values: CDR1 MGHRA, CDR2 YSYEKL. The length of the CDR3 is 15 residues. The CDR3 coding sequence is TGCGCCAGCAGCCAAGAGACAGGGTGGTCTCAGCCCCAGCATTTT. Its translation is CASSQETGWSQPQHF.

The sample holds one count of this clone. V gene TRBV11-2 combines with J gene TRBJ2-5; TRBD2 matches at 7 bases. The V and J ends lost 5 bases and 6 bases, in that order; junction bases with no gene match: 15. Per germline, CDR1 SGHAT and CDR2 FQNNGV. The CDR3 loop spans 16 amino acids. CDR3 DNA: TGTGCCAGCAGCCCCTTACTAGCGCCCATGTTACAGACCCAGTACTTC. Its protein is CASSPLLAPMLQTQYF.

The rearrangement links TRBV5-5 to TRBJ2-7; the D gene is possibly TRBD2 (6 bases). The V end was cut by 3 bases, the J end by 1 base, with 20 bases between. CDR3 length: 17 residues. CDR1 SGHKS and CDR2 YYEKEE come from the germline V gene (reference sequence). The CDR3 protein is CASSSYLRGTSSYEQYF. In nucleotides, the CDR3 is TGTGCCAGCAGCTCCTATTTGCGGGGCACCTCTTCCTACGAGCAGTACTTC.

This clone came up once. The chain couples TRBV7-2 to TRBJ2-3; no definite D call. Germline values: CDR1 SGHTA, CDR2 FQGNSA. This CDR3 has 15 amino acids. Trimming took off 3 bases at V and 1 base at J, with 11 bases between the two ends. CDR3 nucleotide sequence: TGTGCCAGCAGCTTGAGACCCGCCGGCACAGATACGCAGTATTTT. Translated, it gives CASSLRPAGTDTQYF. The whole variable domain, remainder taken from reference TRBV7-2 and TRBJ2-3, is GAGVSQSPSNKVTEKGKDVELRCDPISGHTALYWYRQSLGQGLEFLIYFQGNSAPDKSGLPSDRFSAERTGGSVSTLTIQRTQQEDSAVYLCASSLRPAGTDTQYFGPGTRLTVL.

The V gene is TRBV29-1, the J gene TRBJ2-2; D possibly uses TRBD1 or TRBD2 (5 bases each). The V gene lost 0 bases and the J gene lost 4 bases, with 12 bases spanning the gap. Germline V gene lookup returns CDR1 SQVTM and CDR2 ANQGSEA. The CDR3 extends over 15 amino acids. The CDR3 loop reads CSVEDAGRATGELFF. For the CDR3, the DNA is TGCAGCGTTGAAGATGCGGGCAGGGCCACCGGGGAGCTGTTTTTT.

V and J are TRBV4-1 and TRBJ2-5, with TRBD2 identical over 7 bases. Germline values: CDR1 MGHRA, CDR2 YSYEKL. The junction had 1 base not matched to a gene; V was cut back by 1 base and J by 2 bases. The CDR3 totals 14 residues. CDR3 amino acids: CASSQGTRQETQYF. The CDR3, as DNA: TGCGCCAGCAGCCAAGGGACTAGACAAGAGACCCAGTACTTC.

Notes on this clone: Within the sample, other DNA sequences also encode this same CDR3. The chain combines TRBV11-2 with TRBJ2-1; D not resolved. CDR1 and CDR2 from the germline V gene are SGHAT and FQNNGV. The CDR3 has 14 amino acids. V lost 1 base, J lost 4 bases, and 8 bases lay in between. The CDR3 reads CASSLGRQYNEQFF. CDR3 nucleotides: TGTGCCAGCAGCTTAGGTCGGCAGTACAATGAGCAGTTCTTC.

This chain connects TRBV28 to TRBJ1-2; the match to TRBD1 covers 9 bases. Per germline, CDR1 MDHEN and CDR2 SYDVKM. V shed 4 bases and J 8 bases; nucleotides not matched to a gene: 14. This CDR3 is 16 amino acids long. This CDR3 reads CASSSGTGTFGGGYTF. As DNA, the CDR3 is TGTGCCAGCAGTTCCGGGACAGGGACCTTTGGGGGAGGCTACACCTTC.

Concerning this clone itself: One junction end disagrees with the germline gene, perhaps due to a read error. This rearrangement joins TRBV7-3 to TRBJ1-6; 9 bases agree with TRBD1. The CDR3 sequence is 14 residues long. Germline V gene data show CDR1 as SGHTA and CDR2 as FQGTGA. CDR3 nucleotide sequence: TGTGCCAGCAGCCAGACAGGGGGGAATTCACTCCTCCACTTT. It translates to CASSQTGGNSLLHF.

The rearrangement uses TRBV18 and TRBJ1-6; D remains ambiguous. The CDR3 contains 13 residues. Germline V gene data show CDR1 as KGHSH and CDR2 as LQKENI. V lost 1 base, J lost 11 bases, and 9 bases lay in between. The CDR3 here is CASSPRSGPPLHF. CDR3 nucleotides: TGTGCCAGCTCACCACGGTCAGGACCACCCCTCCACTTT. Drawing the rest from reference TRBV18 and TRBJ1-6, the complete variable domain is NAGVMQNPRHLVRRRGQEARLRCSPMKGHSHVYWYRQLPEEGLKFMVYLQKENIIDESGMPKERFSAEFPKEGPSILRIQQVVRGDSAAYFCASSPRSGPPLHFGNGTRLTVT.